The 15 T cell receptor beta chains in this list originate from one sample, sequenced in a study of long-term antiretroviral therapy in people with HIV. An immunoSEQ assay, version v3.0, was performed at survey level. Assay used: immunoSEQ multiplex PCR; TCRdb lists only in-frame clones, some missing. The sample includes 25,000 or so clones, more than 70% seen only once; the top ten take about 9.3%. Here the sequenced sample was unsorted PBMCs, taken 1.5 years before starting antiretroviral therapy. The receptors come from a man younger than 35 with HIV.

The genes are TRBV4-3 and TRBJ1-1; D is perhaps TRBD1 (6 bases). The ends were cut back, 0 bases at V and 1 base at J, with 9 bases in the middle. The CDR3 has 15 residues. The germline V gene encodes CDR1 LGHNA and CDR2 YSLEER. The CDR3 reads CASSQDWTANTEAFF. The CDR3 nucleotides are TGCGCCAGCAGCCAAGATTGGACAGCGAACACTGAAGCTTTCTTT.

This chain joins TRBV19 and TRBJ1-2; 7 bases are shared with TRBD1. The V gene's germline CDR1 is LNHDA and CDR2 SQIVND (reference sequence). There are 16 residues in the CDR3. V shed 7 bases, J shed 3 bases, and the junction held 14 bases outside the gene matches. CDR3: CASNSGQAYSDYGYTF. The DNA for the CDR3 is TGTGCCAGTAATAGCGGACAGGCTTATTCTGACTATGGCTACACCTTC.

Written as DNA, the CDR3 is TGCGCCAGCAGCGTGAGCTCTGGAAACACCATATATTTT. Its translation: CASSVSSGNTIYF. The chain is built from TRBV5-1 and TRBJ1-3, with D hard to call. The germline gives CDR1 SGHRS, CDR2 YFSETQ. V lost 4 bases, J lost 0 bases, and 5 bases lay in between. The CDR3 is made up of 13 amino acids.

The DNA for the CDR3 is TGTGCCAGCATCTATTCGGGAGCAGGGGGCTATGGCTACACCTTC. As protein: CASIYSGAGGYGYTF. V gene TRBV28 combines with J gene TRBJ1-2, with TRBD1 matching over 7 bases. Unmatched junction bases numbered 12, after V lost 7 bases and J lost 4 bases. The CDR3 has 15 residues. CDR1 is MDHEN, CDR2 SYDVKM, per germline.

This clone was picked up a small number of times. The rearrangement links TRBV21-1 to TRBJ2-7; TRBD1, as called in the table, went unchecked against the DNA. TRBV21-1 is marked as a pseudogene. This CDR3 is built from 14 residues. This CDR3 reads CASEVRDRVHEQYF. Written as DNA, the CDR3 is TGTGCCAGCGAAGTCCGGGACAGGGTCCACGAGCAGTACTTC.

The rearrangement uses TRBV4-3 and TRBJ2-7; 8 nucleotides match TRBD2. CDR3 length: 14 amino acids. Germline V lookup: CDR1 LGHNA, CDR2 YSLEER. J lost 4 bases, V lost 6 bases, and 8 bases had no gene match. Here the CDR3 reads CASSSGTSRYEQYF. The CDR3 nucleotides are TGCGCCAGCAGTAGCGGGACTTCGCGGTACGAGCAGTACTTC.

The gene calls are TRBV19 and TRBJ2-2; unclear D gene. CDR1 LNHDA and CDR2 SQIVND come from the germline V gene (reference sequence). V lost 5 bases and J 8 bases, leaving 12 bases between the germline ends. CDR3 length equals 13 residues. The DNA of the CDR3 is TGTGCCAGTAGTCTAGGGTCACAGGGGGAGCTGTTTTTT. Protein product: CASSLGSQGELFF.

A remark on this clone: The identical CDR3 is also encoded by other nucleotide sequences in the sample. V gene TRBV5-1 combines with J gene TRBJ2-7, with 8 nucleotides matching TRBD1. The V gene's germline CDR1 is SGHRS and CDR2 YFSETQ. V lost 0 bases to trimming and J lost 5 bases; unmatched junction nucleotides: 4. This CDR3 spans 14 amino acids. CDR3: CASSLGQGIHEQYF. In nucleotides, the CDR3 is TGCGCCAGCAGCTTGGGACAGGGGATACACGAGCAGTACTTC.

This clone was recorded only once. As DNA, the CDR3 is TGCGCCAGCAGCCAAGAGGCTCGCCGTGGCAATCAGCCCCAGCATTTT. Translation gives CASSQEARRGNQPQHF. This chain connects TRBV4-3 to TRBJ1-5; D gene unclear. The CDR3 has 16 residues. Trimming cost V 0 bases and J 2 bases, with 11 bases left between them. Per germline, CDR1 LGHNA and CDR2 YSLEER.

This chain joins TRBV10-3 and TRBJ2-7; TRBD2 matches at 12 bases. V shed 6 bases and J 5 bases; nucleotides not matched to a gene: 8. This CDR3 has 15 amino acids. CDR1 and CDR2 (germline): ENHRY, SYGVKD. The CDR3 DNA sequence: TGTGCCATCAGCGGCCTAGCGGGAGGGATCAACGAGCAGTACTTC. The encoded protein is CAISGLAGGINEQYF.

The V call is TRBV5-6, the J call TRBJ2-1; 10 nucleotides agree with TRBD2. The CDR3 length is 15 residues. CDR1 and CDR2 from the germline V gene are SGHDT and YYEEEE. V shed 4 bases, J shed 6 bases, and the junction held 7 bases outside the gene matches. The CDR3 DNA follows: TGTGCCAGCAGCGTAACGGGACTAGCGAGCAATGAGCAGTTCTTC. Its protein is CASSVTGLASNEQFF.

This clone was recorded a few times. The gene calls are TRBV4-2 and TRBJ1-5, with D possibly TRBD1 on 6 matching bases. V dropped 3 bases and J dropped 11 bases, with 20 bases sitting between them. The CDR3 consists of 15 residues. CDR1 LGHNA and CDR2 YNFKEQ come from the germline V gene. The CDR3, as DNA: TGTGCCAGCAGCCATCCAGAGGGGGGGTTAGCGACCCAGCATTTT. Its protein product is CASSHPEGGLATQHF.

The V gene is TRBV6-5, the J gene TRBJ2-7; no clear D gene. The CDR3 runs 13 residues. V lost 4 bases, J lost 3 bases, and 10 bases lay in between. CDR1 and CDR2 from the germline V gene are MNHEY and SVGAGI. CDR3 in amino acids: CASSLGPRYEQYF. The CDR3 DNA reads as TGTGCCAGCAGTTTAGGGCCCCGCTACGAGCAGTACTTC.

This chain uses TRBV6-1 with TRBJ2-7; TRBD1 might be the D (5 bases). This CDR3 region has 14 residues. Germline CDR1 MNHNS, CDR2 SASEGT. V was cut by 2 bases and J by 1 base, with 9 bases left in between. CDR3 region: CASSESQGSYEQYF. DNA of the CDR3: TGTGCCAGCAGTGAAAGTCAGGGTTCCTACGAGCAGTACTTC.

V usage is TRBV2 and J usage is TRBJ2-3; 11 bases fit TRBD2. The V segment lost 4 bases and the J segment 5 bases; nucleotides outside the gene matches: 11. The CDR3 runs to 17 residues. Germline V gene data show CDR1 as SNHLY and CDR2 as FYNNEI. The CDR3 nucleotides read TGTGCCAGCAGTGCTGGTAGCGGGGGGGCCCGGGTAGATACGCAGTATTTT. Encoded protein: CASSAGSGGARVDTQYF.